In this sample, the clone carrying this T cell receptor (beta chain) turned up many times. This sample was included in a study of T cells of healthy individuals. A single record per CDR3 protein comes from TCRdb applying MiXCR to the 5' RACE reads. The repertoire holds some 100,000 distinct CDR3 sequences, with 17% as singletons. The CDR3 has 13 amino acids. V was cut by 4 bases and J by 3 bases, with 9 bases left in between. CDR1 and CDR2 (germline): MDHEN, SYDVKM. The chain links TRBV28 to TRBJ2-5, with D perhaps TRBD2 (6 bases). This TCR derives from a human donor in good health. The CDR3: CASSSSGEETQYF. The DNA of the CDR3 is TGTGCCAGCAGTTCCTCGGGGGAAGAGACCCAGTACTTC.